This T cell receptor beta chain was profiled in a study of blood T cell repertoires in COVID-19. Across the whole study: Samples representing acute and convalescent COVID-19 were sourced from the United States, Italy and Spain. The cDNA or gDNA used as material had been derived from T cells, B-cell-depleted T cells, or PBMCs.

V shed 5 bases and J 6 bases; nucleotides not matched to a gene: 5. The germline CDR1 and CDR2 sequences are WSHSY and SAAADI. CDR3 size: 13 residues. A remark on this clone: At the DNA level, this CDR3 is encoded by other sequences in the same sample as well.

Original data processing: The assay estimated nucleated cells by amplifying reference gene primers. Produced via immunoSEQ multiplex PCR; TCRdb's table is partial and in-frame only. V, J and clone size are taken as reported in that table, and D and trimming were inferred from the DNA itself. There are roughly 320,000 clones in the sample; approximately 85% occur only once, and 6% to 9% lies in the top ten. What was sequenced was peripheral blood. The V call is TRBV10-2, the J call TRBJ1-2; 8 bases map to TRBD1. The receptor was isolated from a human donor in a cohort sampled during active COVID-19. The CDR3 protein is CASSKQGEDGYTF. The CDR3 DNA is TGCGCCAGCAGTAAACAGGGGGAGGATGGCTACACCTTC.